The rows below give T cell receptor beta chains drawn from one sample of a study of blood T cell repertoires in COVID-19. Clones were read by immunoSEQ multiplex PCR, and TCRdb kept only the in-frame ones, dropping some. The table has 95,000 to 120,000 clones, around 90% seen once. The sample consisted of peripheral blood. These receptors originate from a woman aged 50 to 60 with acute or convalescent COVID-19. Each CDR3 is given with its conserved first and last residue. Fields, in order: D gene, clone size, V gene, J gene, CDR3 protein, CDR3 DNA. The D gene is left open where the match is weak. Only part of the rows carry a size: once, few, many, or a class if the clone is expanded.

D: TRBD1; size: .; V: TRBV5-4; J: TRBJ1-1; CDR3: CASSSPPAGGMNTEAFF; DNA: TGTGCCAGCAGCTCGCCCCCGGCAGGGGGCATGAACACTGAAGCTTTCTTT
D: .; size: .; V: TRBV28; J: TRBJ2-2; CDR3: CASSRGASGELFF; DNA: TGTGCCAGCAGTCGGGGGGCAAGCGGGGAGCTGTTTTTT
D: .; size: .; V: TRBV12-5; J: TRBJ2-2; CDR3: CASGLGSVTGELFF; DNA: TGTGCTAGTGGTTTGGGGTCGGTGACCGGGGAGCTGTTTTTT
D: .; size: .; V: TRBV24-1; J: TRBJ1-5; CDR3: CATSDPQDYNQPQHF; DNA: TGTGCCACCAGTGACCCACAGGATTACAATCAGCCCCAGCATTTT
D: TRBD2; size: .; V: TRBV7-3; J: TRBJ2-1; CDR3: CASSLTASGSGEQFF; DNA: TGTGCCAGCAGCTTAACGGCTAGCGGGAGTGGTGAGCAGTTCTTC
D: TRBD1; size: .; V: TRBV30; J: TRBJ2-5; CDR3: CAWRGQGKETQYF; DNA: TGTGCCTGGAGAGGACAGGGGAAGGAGACCCAGTACTTC
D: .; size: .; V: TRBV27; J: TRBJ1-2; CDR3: CASSLAGKGYTF; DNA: TGTGCCAGCAGTTTGGCCGGGAAAGGCTACACCTTC
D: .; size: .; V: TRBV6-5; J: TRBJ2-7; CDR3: CASSSVNSYEQYF; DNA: TGTGCCAGCAGTAGCGTGAACTCCTACGAGCAGTACTTC
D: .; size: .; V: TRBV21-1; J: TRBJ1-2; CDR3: CASSPRTGGVGYTF; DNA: TGTGCCAGCAGCCCTCGGACAGGGGGCGTTGGCTACACCTTC
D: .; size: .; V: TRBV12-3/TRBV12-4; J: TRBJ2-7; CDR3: CASSSRGSYEQYF; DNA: TGTGCCAGCAGTTCAAGGGGCTCCTACGAGCAGTACTTC
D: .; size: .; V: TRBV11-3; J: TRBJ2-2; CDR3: CASSFGGSNTGELFF; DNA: TGTGCCAGCAGCTTCGGGGGATCCAACACCGGGGAGCTGTTTTTT
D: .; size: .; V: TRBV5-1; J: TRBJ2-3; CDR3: CASSAKGGPMDTQYF; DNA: TGCGCCAGCAGCGCCAAGGGGGGGCCGATGGATACGCAGTATTTT
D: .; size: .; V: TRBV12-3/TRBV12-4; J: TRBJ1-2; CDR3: CASSLGFSYGYTF; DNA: TGTGCCAGCAGTTTAGGGTTCAGCTATGGCTACACCTTC
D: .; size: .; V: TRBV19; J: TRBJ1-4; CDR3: CASRTATNEKLFF; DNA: TGTGCCAGCCGAACAGCCACTAATGAAAAACTGTTTTTT
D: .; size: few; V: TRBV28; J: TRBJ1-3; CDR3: CASSSNGSGPNSGNTIYF; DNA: TGTGCCAGCAGTTCAAACGGATCAGGGCCCAACTCTGGAAACACCATATATTTT
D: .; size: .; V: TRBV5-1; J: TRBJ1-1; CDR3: CASSPGRTDHRRAEAFF; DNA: TGCGCCAGCAGCCCAGGCCGGACTGACCACAGGAGGGCTGAAGCTTTCTTT
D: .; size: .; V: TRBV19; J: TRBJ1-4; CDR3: CASSREIWMANEKLFF; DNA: TGTGCCAGTAGTAGGGAGATCTGGATGGCTAATGAAAAACTGTTTTTT
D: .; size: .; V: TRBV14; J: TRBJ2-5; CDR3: CASSPSLARSETQYF; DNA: TGTGCCAGCAGCCCGTCCCTAGCGAGGTCAGAGACCCAGTACTTC
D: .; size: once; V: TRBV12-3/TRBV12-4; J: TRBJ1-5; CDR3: CASSLLGPQHF; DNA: TGTGCCAGCAGTTTACTCGGGCCCCAGCATTTT
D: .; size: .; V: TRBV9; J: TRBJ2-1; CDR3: CASSVSIVSYNEQFF; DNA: TGTGCCAGCAGCGTGAGCATCGTCTCCTACAATGAGCAGTTCTTC
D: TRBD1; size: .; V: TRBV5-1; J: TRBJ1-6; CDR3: CASSLVPQGENSPLHF; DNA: TGCGCCAGCAGCTTGGTGCCGCAGGGGGAAAATTCACCCCTCCACTTT
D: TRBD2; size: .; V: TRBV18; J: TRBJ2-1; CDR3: CASSQGLAGRVAEQFF; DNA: TGTGCCAGCTCACAGGGACTAGCGGGAAGAGTCGCTGAGCAGTTCTTC
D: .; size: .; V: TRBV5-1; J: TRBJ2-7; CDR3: CASSLGGPAEQYF; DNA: TGCGCCAGCAGCTTGGGGGGGCCCGCCGAGCAGTACTTC
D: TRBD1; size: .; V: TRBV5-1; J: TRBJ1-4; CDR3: CASSPQGTTNEKLFF; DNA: TGCGCCAGCAGTCCACAGGGGACGACTAATGAAAAACTGTTTTTT
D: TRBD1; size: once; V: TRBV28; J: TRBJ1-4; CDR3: CASSWDRGSVREKLFF; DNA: TGTGCCAGCAGTTGGGACAGGGGCTCAGTTAGGGAAAAACTGTTTTTT
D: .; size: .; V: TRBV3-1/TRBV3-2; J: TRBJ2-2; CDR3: CASSQGSWALFF; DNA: TGTGCCAGCAGCCAGGGGAGCTGGGCGCTGTTTTTT
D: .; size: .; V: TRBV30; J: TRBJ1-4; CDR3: CAWSVATTANEKLFF; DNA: TGTGCCTGGAGTGTAGCAACCACGGCTAATGAAAAACTGTTTTTT
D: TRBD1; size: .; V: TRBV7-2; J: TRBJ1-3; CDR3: CASSSPGGFSGNTIYF; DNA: TGTGCCAGCAGCTCTCCAGGGGGGTTCTCTGGAAACACCATATATTTT
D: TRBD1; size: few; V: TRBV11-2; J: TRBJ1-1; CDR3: CASTQGQGEAFF; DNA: TGTGCCAGCACTCAGGGACAGGGTGAAGCTTTCTTT
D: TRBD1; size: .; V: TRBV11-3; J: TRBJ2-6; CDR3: CASSLGQGASGANVLTF; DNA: TGTGCCAGCAGCTTAGGACAGGGGGCGTCTGGGGCCAACGTCCTGACTTTC
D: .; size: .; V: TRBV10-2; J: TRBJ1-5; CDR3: CASSARQLENSNQPQHF; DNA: TGCGCCAGCAGCGCCCGTCAACTAGAAAATAGCAATCAGCCCCAGCATTTT
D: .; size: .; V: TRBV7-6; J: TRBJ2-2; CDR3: CASSLQGQGNTGELFF; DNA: TGTGCCAGCAGCTTACAGGGGCAGGGGAACACCGGGGAGCTGTTTTTT
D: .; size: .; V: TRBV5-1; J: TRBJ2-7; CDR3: CASSLGGQTYEQYF; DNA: TGCGCCAGCAGCTTGGGAGGGCAGACCTACGAGCAGTACTTC
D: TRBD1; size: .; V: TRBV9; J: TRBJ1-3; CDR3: CASSVGGQGRMVGNTIYF; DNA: TGTGCCAGCAGCGTAGGGGGACAGGGGAGGATGGTCGGAAACACCATATATTTT
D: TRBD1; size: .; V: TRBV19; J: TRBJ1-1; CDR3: CASTSTGTSTEAFF; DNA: TGTGCCAGTACTTCGACAGGGACCTCCACTGAAGCTTTCTTT
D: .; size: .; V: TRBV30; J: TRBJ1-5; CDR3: CAWSVRRENQPQHF; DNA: TGTGCCTGGAGTGTAAGGAGGGAAAATCAGCCCCAGCATTTT
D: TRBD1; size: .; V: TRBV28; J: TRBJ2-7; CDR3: CASSLRQGVKEQYF; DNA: TGTGCCAGCAGTTTACGGCAGGGGGTGAAAGAGCAGTACTTC
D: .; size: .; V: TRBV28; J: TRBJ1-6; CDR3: CASSFMRGNSPLHF; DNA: TGTGCCAGCAGTTTCATGAGAGGAAATTCACCCCTCCACTTT
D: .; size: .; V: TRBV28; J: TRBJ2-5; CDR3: CASSFMGEETQYF; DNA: TGTGCCAGCAGTTTCATGGGCGAGGAGACCCAGTACTTC
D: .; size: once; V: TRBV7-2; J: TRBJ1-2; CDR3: CASSLGWASLQGYTF; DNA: TGTGCCAGCAGCTTAGGTTGGGCCAGCTTACAAGGCTACACCTTC
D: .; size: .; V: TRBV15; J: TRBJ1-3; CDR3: CATSRGGFSGNTIYF; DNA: TGTGCCACCAGCAGGGGAGGTTTCTCTGGAAACACCATATATTTT
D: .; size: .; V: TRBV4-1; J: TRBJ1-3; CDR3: CASSQMRYGNTIYF; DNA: TGCGCCAGCAGCCAAATGCGGTACGGAAACACCATATATTTT
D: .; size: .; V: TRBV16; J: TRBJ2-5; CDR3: CASSYLLRETQYF; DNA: TGTGCCAGCAGCTACCTTTTGAGGGAGACCCAGTACTTC
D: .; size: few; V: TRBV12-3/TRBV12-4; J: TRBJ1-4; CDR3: CASSRQFNEKLFF; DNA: TGTGCCAGCAGCAGACAGTTTAATGAAAAACTGTTTTTT
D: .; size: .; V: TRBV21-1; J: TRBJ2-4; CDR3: CAVRGGGIAKNIQYF; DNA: TGTGCCGTAAGAGGGGGCGGGATAGCCAAAAACATTCAGTACTTC